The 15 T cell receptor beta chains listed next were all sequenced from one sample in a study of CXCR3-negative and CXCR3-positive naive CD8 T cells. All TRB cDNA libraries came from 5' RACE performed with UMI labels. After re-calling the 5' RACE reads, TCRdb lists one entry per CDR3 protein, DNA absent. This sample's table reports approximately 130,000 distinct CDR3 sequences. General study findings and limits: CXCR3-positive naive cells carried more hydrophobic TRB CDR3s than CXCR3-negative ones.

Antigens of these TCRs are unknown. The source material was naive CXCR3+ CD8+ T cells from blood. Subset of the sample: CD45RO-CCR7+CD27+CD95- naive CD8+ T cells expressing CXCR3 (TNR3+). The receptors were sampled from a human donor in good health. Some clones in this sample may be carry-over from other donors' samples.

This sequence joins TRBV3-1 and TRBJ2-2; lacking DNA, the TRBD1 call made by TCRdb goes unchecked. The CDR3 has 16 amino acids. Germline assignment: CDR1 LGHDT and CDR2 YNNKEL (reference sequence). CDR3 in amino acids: CASSQPDRGWTGELFF.

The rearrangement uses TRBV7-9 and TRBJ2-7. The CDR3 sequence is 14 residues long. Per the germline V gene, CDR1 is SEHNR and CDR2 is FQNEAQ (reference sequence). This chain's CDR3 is CASSSGLVTYEQYF.

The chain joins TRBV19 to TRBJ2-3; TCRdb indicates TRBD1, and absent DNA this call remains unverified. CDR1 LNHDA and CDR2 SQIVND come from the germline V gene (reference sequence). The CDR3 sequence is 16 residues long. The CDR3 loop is CASSRGVAGWRDTQYF. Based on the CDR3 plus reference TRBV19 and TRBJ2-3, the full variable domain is DGGITQSPKYLFRKEGQNVTLSCEQNLNHDAMYWYRQDPGQGLRLIYYSQIVNDFQKGDIAEGYSVSREKKESFPLTVTSAQKNPTAFYLCASSRGVAGWRDTQYFGPGTRLTVL.

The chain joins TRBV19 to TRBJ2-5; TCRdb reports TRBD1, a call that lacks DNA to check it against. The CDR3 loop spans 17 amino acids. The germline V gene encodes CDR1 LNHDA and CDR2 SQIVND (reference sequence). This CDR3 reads CASSDSPGTGVLETQYF.

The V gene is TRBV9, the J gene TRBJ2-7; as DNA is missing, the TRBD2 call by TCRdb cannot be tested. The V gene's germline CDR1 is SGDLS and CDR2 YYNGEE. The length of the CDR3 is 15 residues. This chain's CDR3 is CASSVEGAGGNEQYF.

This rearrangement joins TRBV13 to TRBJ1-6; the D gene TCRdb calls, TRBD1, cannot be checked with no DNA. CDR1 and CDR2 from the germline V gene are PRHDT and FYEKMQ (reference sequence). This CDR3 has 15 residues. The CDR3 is CASSLAGTPVLPLHF.

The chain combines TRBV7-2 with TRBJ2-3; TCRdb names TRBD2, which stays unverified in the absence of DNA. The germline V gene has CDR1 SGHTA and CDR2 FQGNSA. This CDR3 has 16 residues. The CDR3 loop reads CASSFFSGGIIDTQYF. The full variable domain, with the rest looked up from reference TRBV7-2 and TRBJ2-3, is GAGVSQSPSNKVTEKGKDVELRCDPISGHTALYWYRQSLGQGLEFLIYFQGNSAPDKSGLPSDRFSAERTGGSVSTLTIQRTQQEDSAVYLCASSFFSGGIIDTQYFGPGTRLTVL.

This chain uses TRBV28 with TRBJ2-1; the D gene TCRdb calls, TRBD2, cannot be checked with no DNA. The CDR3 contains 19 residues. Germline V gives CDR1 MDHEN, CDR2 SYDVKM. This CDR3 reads CASSSARPTSVSSYNEQFF.

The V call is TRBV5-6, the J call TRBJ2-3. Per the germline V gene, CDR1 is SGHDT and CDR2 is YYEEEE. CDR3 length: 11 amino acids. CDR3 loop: CASSYTDTQYF.

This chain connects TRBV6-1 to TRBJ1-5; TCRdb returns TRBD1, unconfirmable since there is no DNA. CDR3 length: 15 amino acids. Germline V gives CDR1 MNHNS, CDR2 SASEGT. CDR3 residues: CASSEAGTGNQPQHF.

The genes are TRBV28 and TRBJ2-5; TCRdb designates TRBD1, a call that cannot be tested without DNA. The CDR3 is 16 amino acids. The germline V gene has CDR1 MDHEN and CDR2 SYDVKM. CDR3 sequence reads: CASSPNPGQGQETQYF.

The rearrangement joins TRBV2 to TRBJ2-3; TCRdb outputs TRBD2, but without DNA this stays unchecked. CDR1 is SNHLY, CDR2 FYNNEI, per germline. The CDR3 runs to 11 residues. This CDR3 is CADQRVDTQYF.

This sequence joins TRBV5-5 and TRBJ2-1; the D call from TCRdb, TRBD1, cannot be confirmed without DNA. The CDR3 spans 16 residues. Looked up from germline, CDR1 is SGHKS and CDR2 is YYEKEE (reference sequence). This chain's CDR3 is CASSLFPGSEDHEQFF.

CDR3 region: CASIPRDSLDTQYF. The V call is TRBV6-1, the J call TRBJ2-3; the TRBD2 assignment by TCRdb is unverifiable without DNA. CDR1 and CDR2 (germline): MNHNS, SASEGT. The CDR3 length is 14 residues.

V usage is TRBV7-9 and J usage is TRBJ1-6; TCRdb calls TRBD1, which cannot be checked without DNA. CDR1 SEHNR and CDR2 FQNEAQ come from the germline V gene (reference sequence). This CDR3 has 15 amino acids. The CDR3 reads CASSGGTGGFSPLHF.